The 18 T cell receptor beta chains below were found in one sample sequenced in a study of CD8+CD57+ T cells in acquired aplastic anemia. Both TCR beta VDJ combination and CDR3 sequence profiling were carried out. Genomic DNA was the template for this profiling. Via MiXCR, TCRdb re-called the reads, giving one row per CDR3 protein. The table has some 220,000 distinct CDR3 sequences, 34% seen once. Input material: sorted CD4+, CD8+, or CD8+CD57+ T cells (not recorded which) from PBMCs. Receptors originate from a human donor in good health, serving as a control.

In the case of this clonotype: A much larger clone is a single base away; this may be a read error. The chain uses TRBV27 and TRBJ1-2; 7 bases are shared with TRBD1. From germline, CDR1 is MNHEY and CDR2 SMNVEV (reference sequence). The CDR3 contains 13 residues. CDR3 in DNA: TGTGCCGGCAGTCCCCGCGCCGGGACAGAAGTCACCTTC. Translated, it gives CAGSPRAGTEVTF.

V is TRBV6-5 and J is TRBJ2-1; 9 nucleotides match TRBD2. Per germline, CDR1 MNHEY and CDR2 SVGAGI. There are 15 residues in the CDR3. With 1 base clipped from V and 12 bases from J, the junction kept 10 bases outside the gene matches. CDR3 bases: TGTGCCAGCAGTTACTTGTCTAGCGGGATCTCGACGCAGTTCTTC. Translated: CASSYLSSGISTQFF.

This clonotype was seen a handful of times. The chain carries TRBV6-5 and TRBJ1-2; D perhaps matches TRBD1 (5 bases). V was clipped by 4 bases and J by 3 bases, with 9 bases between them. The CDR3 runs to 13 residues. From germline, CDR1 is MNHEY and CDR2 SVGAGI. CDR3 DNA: TGTGCCAGCAGTTCCAGGGCTTACTATGGCTACACCTTC. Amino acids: CASSSRAYYGYTF.

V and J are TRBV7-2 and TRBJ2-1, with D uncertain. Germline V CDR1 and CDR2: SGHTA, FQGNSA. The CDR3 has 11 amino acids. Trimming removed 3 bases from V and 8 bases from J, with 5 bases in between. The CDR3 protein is CASSFVHEQFF. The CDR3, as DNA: TGTGCCAGCAGCTTTGTCCATGAGCAGTTCTTC.

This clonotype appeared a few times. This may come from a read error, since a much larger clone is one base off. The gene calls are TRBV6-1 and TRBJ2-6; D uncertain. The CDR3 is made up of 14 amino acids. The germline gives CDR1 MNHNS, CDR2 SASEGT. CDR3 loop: CAGSLSSGANVLTF. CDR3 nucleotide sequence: TGTGCCGGCAGTCTCAGCTCTGGGGCCAACGTCCTGACTTTC.

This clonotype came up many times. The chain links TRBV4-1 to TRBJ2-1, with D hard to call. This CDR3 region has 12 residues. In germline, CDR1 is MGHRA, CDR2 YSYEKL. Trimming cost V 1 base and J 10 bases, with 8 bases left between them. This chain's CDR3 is CASSQVRSEQFF. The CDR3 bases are TGCGCCAGCAGCCAAGTTAGGAGCGAGCAGTTCTTC.

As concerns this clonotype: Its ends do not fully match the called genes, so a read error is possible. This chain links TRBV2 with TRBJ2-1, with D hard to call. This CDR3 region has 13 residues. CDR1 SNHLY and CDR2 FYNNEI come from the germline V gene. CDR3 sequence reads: CATSSPRTSEQSF. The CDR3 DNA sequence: TGTGCCACCTCCAGTCCGAGGACCAGTGAGCAGTCCTTC.

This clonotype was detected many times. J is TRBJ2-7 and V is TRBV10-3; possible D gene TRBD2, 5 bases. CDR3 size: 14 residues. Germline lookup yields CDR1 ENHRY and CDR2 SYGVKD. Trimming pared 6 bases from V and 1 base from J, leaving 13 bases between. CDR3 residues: CAIRSYRDSYEQYF. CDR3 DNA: TGTGCCATCAGATCCTACCGGGATTCCTACGAGCAGTACTTC.

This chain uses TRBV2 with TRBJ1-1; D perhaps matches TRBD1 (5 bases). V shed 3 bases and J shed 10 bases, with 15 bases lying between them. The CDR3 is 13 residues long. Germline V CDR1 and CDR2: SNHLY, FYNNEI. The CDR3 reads CASSEPRDGGAFF. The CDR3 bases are TGTGCCAGCAGTGAGCCCCGGGACGGTGGAGCTTTCTTT.

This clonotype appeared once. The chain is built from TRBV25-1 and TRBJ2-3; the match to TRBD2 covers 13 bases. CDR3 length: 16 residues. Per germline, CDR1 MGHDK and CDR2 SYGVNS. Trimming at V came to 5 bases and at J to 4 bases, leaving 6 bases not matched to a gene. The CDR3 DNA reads TGTGCCAGCAGTCATGGACTAGCGGGAGTTTCAGATACGCAGTATTTT. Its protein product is CASSHGLAGVSDTQYF.

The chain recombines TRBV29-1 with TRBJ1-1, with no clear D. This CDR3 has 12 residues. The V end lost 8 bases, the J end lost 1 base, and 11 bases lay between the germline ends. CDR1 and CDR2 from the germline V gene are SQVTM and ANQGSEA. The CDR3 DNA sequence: TGCAGCTTGGACGGCTCGAACACTGAAGCTTTCTTT. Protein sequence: CSLDGSNTEAFF.

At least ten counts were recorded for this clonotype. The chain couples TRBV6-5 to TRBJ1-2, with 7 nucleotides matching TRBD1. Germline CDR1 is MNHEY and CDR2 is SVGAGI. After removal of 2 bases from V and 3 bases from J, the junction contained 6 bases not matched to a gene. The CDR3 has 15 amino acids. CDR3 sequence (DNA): TGTGCCAGCAGTTACGGGCAGGGGGGTTACTATGGCTACACCTTC. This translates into CASSYGQGGYYGYTF.

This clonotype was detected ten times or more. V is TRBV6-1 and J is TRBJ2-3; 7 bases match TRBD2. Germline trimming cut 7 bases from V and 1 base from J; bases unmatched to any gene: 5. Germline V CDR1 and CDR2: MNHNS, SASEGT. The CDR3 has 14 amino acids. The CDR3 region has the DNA TGTGCCAGCAATGCGGGGAGGGGCACAGATACGCAGTATTTT. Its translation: CASNAGRGTDTQYF.

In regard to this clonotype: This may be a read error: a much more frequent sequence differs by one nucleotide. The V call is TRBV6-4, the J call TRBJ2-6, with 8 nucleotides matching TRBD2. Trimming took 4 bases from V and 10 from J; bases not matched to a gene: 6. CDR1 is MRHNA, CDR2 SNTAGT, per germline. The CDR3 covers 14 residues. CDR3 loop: CASSAGGLGNVLTF. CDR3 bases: TGTGCCAGCAGTGCGGGGGGGCTGGGGAACGTCCTGACTTTC.

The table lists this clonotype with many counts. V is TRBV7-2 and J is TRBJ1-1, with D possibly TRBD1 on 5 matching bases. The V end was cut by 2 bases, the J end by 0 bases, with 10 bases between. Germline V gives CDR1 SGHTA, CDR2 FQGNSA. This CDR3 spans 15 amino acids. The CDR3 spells CASSLIAGMNTEAFF. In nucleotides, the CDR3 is TGTGCCAGCAGCTTAATCGCAGGGATGAACACTGAAGCTTTCTTT.

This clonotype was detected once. The CDR3 loop reads CASSQGFADTQYF. The DNA for the CDR3 is TGTGCCAGCAGCCAGGGTTTCGCAGATACGCAGTATTTT. The chain employs TRBV12-3 or TRBV12-4 and TRBJ2-3, with a possible D match to TRBD1 (5 bases). Between the trimmed V and J ends, which lost 6 bases and 4 bases, there was a span of 11 bases. The CDR3 consists of 13 residues.

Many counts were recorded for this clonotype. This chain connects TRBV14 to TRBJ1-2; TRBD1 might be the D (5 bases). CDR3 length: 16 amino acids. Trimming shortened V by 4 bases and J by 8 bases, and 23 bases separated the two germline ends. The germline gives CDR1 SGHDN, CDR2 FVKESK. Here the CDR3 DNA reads TGTGCCAGCAGCCCCGGTTGGGGGACCTGGATGCGGGGCTACACCTTC. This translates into CASSPGWGTWMRGYTF.

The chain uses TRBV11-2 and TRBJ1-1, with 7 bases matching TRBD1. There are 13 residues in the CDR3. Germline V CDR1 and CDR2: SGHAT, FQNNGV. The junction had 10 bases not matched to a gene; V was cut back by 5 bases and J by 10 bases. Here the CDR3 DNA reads TGTGCCAGCAGCAGCGCCGGGACAGAAAGAGCTTTCTTT. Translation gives CASSSAGTERAFF.